The rows below give T cell receptor beta chains drawn from one sample of a study of regulatory T cells in long-lasting Graves disease. One entry per CDR3 protein, called by TCRdb with MiXCR from the multiplex PCR reads. Among about 440,000 distinct CDR3 sequences listed, over 15% were seen once. These same records also appear under a second study, on T cells in Graves' hyperthyroidism and ophthalmopathy.

The source was peripheral blood mononuclear cells (PBMCs), collected at new diagnosis, from a patient treated with antithyroid drugs. The source is a woman aged 25 to 45 with Graves disease. CDR3s include the opening cysteine and the closing phenylalanine or tryptophan. The D gene is left open where the match is weak. A row's size may be missing; if present it is once, few, many or a size class.

abundance | j_gene | v_gene | d_gene | CDR3aa | CDR3nt
many | TRBJ1-5 | TRBV6-2/TRBV6-3 | TRBD1 | CASSSGQGARRNQPQHF | TGTGCCAGCAGTTCGGGACAGGGGGCGCGTAGGAATCAGCCCCAGCATTTT
NA | TRBJ1-5 | TRBV10-3 | NA | CAISPQGSEKPQHF | TGTGCCATCAGTCCCCAGGGTTCGGAAAAGCCCCAGCATTTT
many | TRBJ2-7 | TRBV5-1 | TRBD2 | CASSSGTSGKNEQYF | TGCGCCAGCAGCTCTGGGACTAGCGGGAAAAACGAGCAGTACTTC
many | TRBJ1-2 | TRBV20-1 | NA | CSARGPNSANYGYTF | TGCAGTGCTAGAGGCCCTAACTCAGCTAACTATGGCTACACCTTC
many | TRBJ1-2 | TRBV20-1 | NA | CSADSGNYGYTF | TGCAGTGCCGACTCCGGGAACTATGGCTACACCTTC
NA | TRBJ2-2 | TRBV10-3 | NA | CASSGAVGATGELFF | TGTGCCAGCAGTGGGGCAGTCGGGGCGACCGGGGAGCTGTTTTTT
many | TRBJ2-1 | TRBV12-3/TRBV12-4 | TRBD2 | CASSLPFSGRQFF | TGTGCCAGCAGTTTACCCTTCAGCGGGAGGCAGTTCTTC
many | TRBJ2-3 | TRBV2 | TRBD2 | CASSTTGGSSGADTQYF | TGTGCCAGCAGTACTACTGGCGGGAGTTCGGGGGCAGATACGCAGTATTTT
many | TRBJ2-3 | TRBV5-4 | TRBD1 | CASSLGTGVGGQYF | TGTGCCAGCAGCTTGGGGACAGGGGTTGGGGGGCAGTATTTT
few | TRBJ1-6 | TRBV5-4 | NA | CASSEAGSADSSSYNSPLHF | TGTGCCAGCAGCGAAGCAGGGTCCGCGGACTCGAGCTCCTATAATTCACCCCTCCACTTT
few | TRBJ1-4 | TRBV7-8 | NA | CASSSRGTGLTEKLFF | TGTGCCAGCAGCTCTCGGGGCACAGGGCTAACAGAAAAACTGTTTTTT
many | TRBJ2-1 | TRBV30 | TRBD2 | CAWSVLAGGNEQFF | TGTGCCTGGAGTGTACTAGCGGGAGGCAATGAGCAGTTCTTC
NA | TRBJ1-5 | TRBV19 | NA | CASSITTLNQPQHF | TGTGCCAGTAGTATCACCACCCTTAATCAGCCCCAGCATTTT
many | TRBJ2-1 | TRBV27 | TRBD2 | CASRGSGTSYNEQFF | TGTGCCAGCAGGGGTAGCGGGACATCCTACAATGAGCAGTTCTTC
many | TRBJ2-7 | TRBV30 | TRBD1 | CAWSVLGQGSSYEQYF | TGTGCCTGGAGTGTATTGGGACAGGGGAGCTCCTACGAGCAGTACTTC
many | TRBJ1-1 | TRBV6-1 | TRBD1 | CASSAGGYMNTEAFF | TGTGCCAGCAGCGCAGGGGGCTATATGAACACTGAAGCTTTCTTT
NA | TRBJ2-1 | TRBV15 | NA | CATSRDPGSYNEQFF | TGTGCCACCAGCAGAGATCCAGGCTCCTACAATGAGCAGTTCTTC
few | TRBJ1-5 | TRBV12-3/TRBV12-4 | TRBD1 | CASSQLGQGAQHF | TGTGCCAGCAGTCAACTCGGACAGGGAGCCCAGCATTTT
many | TRBJ1-2 | TRBV2 | TRBD1 | CASKDRGGNYGYTF | TGTGCCAGCAAGGACAGGGGTGGTAACTATGGCTACACCTTC
many | TRBJ2-7 | TRBV13 | NA | CASSPMPDPYEQYF | TGTGCCAGCAGCCCCATGCCCGACCCCTACGAGCAGTACTTC
many | TRBJ2-1 | TRBV3-1 | NA | CASSQPSLASNEQFF | TGTGCCAGCAGCCAACCGAGCCTAGCGTCGAATGAGCAGTTCTTC
NA | TRBJ2-7 | TRBV7-6 | TRBD2 | CASSRALAASYEQYF | TGTGCCAGCAGTAGGGCCCTAGCGGCCTCCTACGAGCAGTACTTC
many | TRBJ2-1 | TRBV7-2 | NA | CASSLYARRANNEQFF | TGTGCCAGCAGCTTATACGCCAGGCGGGCAAACAATGAGCAGTTCTTC
many | TRBJ2-3 | TRBV7-2 | TRBD2 | CASSPRLATSTDTQYF | TGTGCCAGCAGCCCCAGACTAGCGACTAGCACAGATACGCAGTATTTT
many | TRBJ2-1 | TRBV7-8 | NA | CASSLSVERIYEQFF | TGTGCCAGCAGCTTATCGGTAGAGCGGATCTATGAGCAGTTCTTC
few | TRBJ2-1 | TRBV7-3 | NA | CASSLAGQLQFF | TGTGCCAGCAGCTTAGCGGGACAGTTACAGTTCTTC
NA | TRBJ1-4 | TRBV7-6 | TRBD1 | CASSLGTGRNEKLFF | TGTGCCAGCAGCTTAGGGACAGGTCGTAATGAAAAACTGTTTTTT
many | TRBJ2-1 | TRBV10-3 | TRBD2 | CAISESSGSFLSSYNEQFF | TGTGCCATCAGTGAGTCAAGCGGGAGTTTTCTGAGCTCCTACAATGAGCAGTTCTTC
many | TRBJ2-3 | TRBV24-1 | NA | CATSPPRADTQYF | TGTGCCACCAGCCCTCCACGGGCGGATACGCAGTATTTT
many | TRBJ2-5 | TRBV7-8 | NA | CASSLGGRAQETQYF | TGTGCCAGCAGCCTTGGGGGCAGGGCCCAAGAGACCCAGTACTTC
NA | TRBJ2-6 | TRBV19 | NA | CASSQVASAGANVLTF | TGTGCCAGTAGCCAGGTCGCATCGGCGGGTGCCAACGTCCTGACTTTC
many | TRBJ2-1 | TRBV11-3 | NA | CASSRGTNEQFF | TGTGCCAGCTCACGGGGTACCAATGAGCAGTTCTTC
many | TRBJ2-7 | TRBV12-3/TRBV12-4 | NA | CASSLMRGPYEQYF | TGTGCCAGCAGTTTAATGAGGGGACCATACGAGCAGTACTTC
NA | TRBJ1-1 | TRBV20-1 | NA | CSARGGSSNTEAFF | TGCAGTGCTAGAGGAGGCAGCTCGAACACTGAAGCTTTCTTT
NA | TRBJ1-5 | TRBV19 | NA | CASSSGFSAQPQHF | TGTGCCAGTAGTAGTGGATTTTCTGCTCAGCCCCAGCATTTT
NA | TRBJ2-2 | TRBV7-2 | NA | CASSFSQGGELFF | TGTGCCAGCAGCTTTTCTCAGGGGGGGGAGCTGTTTTTT
once | TRBJ1-5 | TRBV12-5 | NA | CASGSSSNQPQHF | TGTGCTAGTGGTTCGAGTAGCAATCAGCCCCAGCATTTT
few | TRBJ1-5 | TRBV4-2 | NA | CASSYSPEPGGSNQPQHF | TGTGCCAGCAGCTACTCCCCCGAACCCGGGGGGAGCAATCAGCCCCAGCATTTT
few | TRBJ2-2 | TRBV7-9 | NA | CASSLSPQVNTGELFF | TGTGCCAGCAGCTTATCCCCGCAGGTTAACACCGGGGAGCTGTTTTTT
many | TRBJ1-1 | TRBV29-1 | NA | CSVEWWGGGNTEAFF | TGCAGCGTTGAGTGGTGGGGTGGGGGGAACACTGAAGCTTTCTTT